Shown below are 5 T cell receptor beta chains from a single sample sequenced in a study of CD8+CD57+ T cells in acquired aplastic anemia. Genomic DNA acted as the template from which TCR beta VDJ combination and CDR3 sequence profiling were carried out. TCRdb re-derived calls from the reads in MiXCR, one entry per CDR3 protein. The table shows some 290,000 distinct CDR3 sequences, with 45% to 65% occurring only once. Sequencing was carried out using sorted CD4+, CD8+, or CD8+CD57+ T cells (not recorded which) from PBMCs. The receptors were gathered from a human donor with severe aplastic anemia or a healthy control (not recorded which).

The table lists this clonotype with many counts. V gene TRBV7-9 combines with J gene TRBJ1-1; unclear D gene. Germline V gives CDR1 SEHNR, CDR2 FQNEAQ (reference sequence). Deletions cut 1 base from V and 4 bases from J, with 13 bases between. The CDR3 totals 15 residues. The CDR3 loop is CASSLGWQVITEAFF. The DNA of the CDR3 is TGTGCCAGCAGCTTAGGTTGGCAGGTAATCACTGAAGCTTTCTTT.

The sample holds a few counts of this clonotype. This chain uses TRBV7-8 with TRBJ2-5; the match to TRBD1 covers 8 bases. J was trimmed by 5 bases and V by 5 bases; bases with no gene match: 25. The CDR3 has 20 amino acids. CDR1 and CDR2 from the germline V gene are SGHVS and FQNEAQ. DNA for the CDR3: TGTGCCAGCAGCCCTGTAGAGGGCCAGGGGGCGATGGTGCTGCGGGAGACCCAGTACTTC. This encodes CASSPVEGQGAMVLRETQYF.

Points on this clonotype: A much more abundant neighbour one base away suggests this may be a read error. The V gene is TRBV30, the J gene TRBJ2-7; a possible D gene is TRBD1 (5 bases). V was clipped by 2 bases and J by 3 bases, with 14 bases between them. Germline CDR1 reads GTSNPN; CDR2 reads SVGIG (reference sequence). CDR3 length: 14 residues. In DNA, the CDR3 is TGTGCCTGGAGTTTACCAGGGCGAGACTACGAGCAGTACTTC. Translation gives CAWSLPGRDYEQYF.

There are a few counts of this clonotype. V usage is TRBV19 and J usage is TRBJ2-3; TRBD1 matches 9 bases. CDR3 length: 13 amino acids. CDR1 and CDR2 (germline): LNHDA, SQIVND (reference sequence). J was trimmed by 4 bases and V by 7 bases; bases with no gene match: 3. The CDR3 DNA is TGTGCCAGTAAGGGACAGGGCGCAGATACGCAGTATTTT. Its translation: CASKGQGADTQYF.

The chain links TRBV7-2 to TRBJ1-2; D not resolved. Trimming cost V 2 bases and J 3 bases, with 10 bases left between them. The CDR3 is 14 residues long. Germline lookup yields CDR1 SGHTA and CDR2 FQGNSA. The CDR3 DNA sequence: TGTGCCAGCAGCTTATCTTCCGAAGACTATGGCTACACCTTC. It is translated as CASSLSSEDYGYTF. The whole variable domain, remainder taken from reference TRBV7-2 and TRBJ1-2, is GAGVSQSPSNKVTEKGKDVELRCDPISGHTALYWYRQSLGQGLEFLIYFQGNSAPDKSGLPSDRFSAERTGGSVSTLTIQRTQQEDSAVYLCASSLSSEDYGYTFGSGTRLTVV.